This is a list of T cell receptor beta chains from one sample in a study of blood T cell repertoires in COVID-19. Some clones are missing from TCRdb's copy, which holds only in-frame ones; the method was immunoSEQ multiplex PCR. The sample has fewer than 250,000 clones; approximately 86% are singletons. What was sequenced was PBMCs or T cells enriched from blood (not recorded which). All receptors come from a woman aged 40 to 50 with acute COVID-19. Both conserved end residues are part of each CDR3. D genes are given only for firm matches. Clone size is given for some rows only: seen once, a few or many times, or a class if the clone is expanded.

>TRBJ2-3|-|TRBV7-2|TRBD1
TGTGCCAGCAGCTTAGAGAGGGTTAGGGGACAGGGATCATATACGCAGTATTTT
CASSLERVRGQGSYTQYF
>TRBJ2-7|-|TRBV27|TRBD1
TGTGCCAGCAGTCACCGGGACAGGGGAAGGTACGAGCAGTACTTC
CASSHRDRGRYEQYF
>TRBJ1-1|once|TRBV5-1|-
TGCGCCAGCAGCTTGGGTGGGGGGTACACTGAAGCTTTCTTT
CASSLGGGYTEAFF
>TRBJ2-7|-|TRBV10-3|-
TGTGCCATCAGTGATAATCAGGGTTCCGAGCAGTACTTC
CAISDNQGSEQYF
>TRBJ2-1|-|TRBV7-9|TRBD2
TGTGCCAGCAGGGAGGCGGGAGGGCGCGATGAGCAGTTCTTC
CASREAGGRDEQFF
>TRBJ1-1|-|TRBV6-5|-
TGTGCCAGTTCCAGGGGTGCGGGGAACACTGAAGCTTTCTTT
CASSRGAGNTEAFF
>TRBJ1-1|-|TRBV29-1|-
TGCAGCGTTGATTCCCCCGGAGGTAAAGCTTTCTTT
CSVDSPGGKAFF
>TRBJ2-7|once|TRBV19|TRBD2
TGTGCCAGTAGTATCGGCGGGAGGTACGAGCAGTACTTC
CASSIGGRYEQYF
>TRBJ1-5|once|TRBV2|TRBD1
TGTGCCAGCAGTCTACAGGGGGTAGGGAATCAGCCCCAGCATTTT
CASSLQGVGNQPQHF
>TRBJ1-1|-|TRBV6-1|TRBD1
TGTGCCAGCAGTGAAAGGGCAGGGGGTGGCACTGAAGCTTTCTTT
CASSERAGGGTEAFF
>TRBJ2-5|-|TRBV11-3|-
TGTGCCAGCAGCGACTCGGTGAGGAGCACCCAGTACTTC
CASSDSVRSTQYF
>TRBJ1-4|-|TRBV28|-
TGTGCCAGCAGTCACCCGCTAGTCGCGGGGCAGGGAAAACTGTTTTTT
CASSHPLVAGQGKLFF
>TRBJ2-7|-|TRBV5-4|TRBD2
TGTGCCAGCAGCGAAAGAACTAGCGGGAGGGCCTACGAGCAGTACTTC
CASSERTSGRAYEQYF
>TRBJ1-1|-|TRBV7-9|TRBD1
TGTGCCAGCAGCCCCAGGACAGGGAGGTTGAACACTGAAGCTTTCTTT
CASSPRTGRLNTEAFF
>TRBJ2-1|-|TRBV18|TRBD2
TGTGCCAGCTCACCAAGGACTAGCGCCTACAATGAGCAGTTCTTC
CASSPRTSAYNEQFF
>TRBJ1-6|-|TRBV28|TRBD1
TGTGCCAGCAGCCTAGACAGGGGGCCTTCACCCCTCCACTTT
CASSLDRGPSPLHF
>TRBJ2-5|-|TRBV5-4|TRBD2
TGTGCCAGCAGCCTGACTAGCGGGAAGGGTGGGACCCAGTACTTC
CASSLTSGKGGTQYF
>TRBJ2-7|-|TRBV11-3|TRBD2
TGTGCCAGCAGCCCAGGACTAGCGGGAGGGTACGAGCAGTACTTC
CASSPGLAGGYEQYF
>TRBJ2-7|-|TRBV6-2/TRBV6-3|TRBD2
TGTGCCAGCAGCCTTGGTTTAGCGGGAGCGGAGGAGCAGTACTTC
CASSLGLAGAEEQYF
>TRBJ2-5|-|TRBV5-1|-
TGCGCCAGCAGCTTGAGCCAGGGGCAAGAGACCCAGTACTTC
CASSLSQGQETQYF
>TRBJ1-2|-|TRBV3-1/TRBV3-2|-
TGTGCCAGCAGCCACAGGGAATGGACAGCCACTAACTATGGCTACACCTTC
CASSHREWTATNYGYTF
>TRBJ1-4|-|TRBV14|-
TGTGCCAGCAGCAGCGAAAGCAGGGGAGTTGGTGAAAAACTGTTTTTT
CASSSESRGVGEKLFF
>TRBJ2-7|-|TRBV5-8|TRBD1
TGTGCCAGCAGCTTCTCCGGGACAGGGAGCGAGCAGTACTTC
CASSFSGTGSEQYF
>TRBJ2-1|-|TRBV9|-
TGTGCCAGCAGCCCAAATCAGGGGTCACACAATGAGCAGTTCTTC
CASSPNQGSHNEQFF
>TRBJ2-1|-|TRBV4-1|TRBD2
TGCGCCAGCAGCACCCTAGCGGGAGTCGAGTACAATGAGCAGTTCTTC
CASSTLAGVEYNEQFF
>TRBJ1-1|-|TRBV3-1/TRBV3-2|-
TGTGCCAGCAGCCTCACGGAAAGGGGAACTGAAGCTTTCTTT
CASSLTERGTEAFF
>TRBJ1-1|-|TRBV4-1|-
TGCGCCAGCAGCCTGGGCGGGGCGGAGACTGAAGCTTTCTTT
CASSLGGAETEAFF
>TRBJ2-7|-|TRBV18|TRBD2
TGTGCCAGCTCACCAATGGCTAGCGGGAGTCCCCTCTACGAGCAGTACTTC
CASSPMASGSPLYEQYF